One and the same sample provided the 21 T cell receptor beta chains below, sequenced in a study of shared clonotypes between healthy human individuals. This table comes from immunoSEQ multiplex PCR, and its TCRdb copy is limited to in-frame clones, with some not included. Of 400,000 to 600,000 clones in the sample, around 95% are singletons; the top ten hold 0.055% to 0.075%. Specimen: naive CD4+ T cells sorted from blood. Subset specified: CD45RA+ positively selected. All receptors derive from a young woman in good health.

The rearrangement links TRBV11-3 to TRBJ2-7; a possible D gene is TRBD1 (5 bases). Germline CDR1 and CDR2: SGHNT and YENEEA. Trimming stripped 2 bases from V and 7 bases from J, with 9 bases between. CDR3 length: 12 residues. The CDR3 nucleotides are TGTGCCAGCAGCTTATACACAGGAGAGCAGTACTTC. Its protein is CASSLYTGEQYF.

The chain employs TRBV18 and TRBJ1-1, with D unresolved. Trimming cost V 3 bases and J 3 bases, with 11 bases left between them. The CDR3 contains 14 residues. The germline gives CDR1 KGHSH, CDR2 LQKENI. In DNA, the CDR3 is TGTGCCAGCTCACCGTACCTCCTCGACACTGAAGCTTTCTTT. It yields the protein CASSPYLLDTEAFF.

Written as DNA, the CDR3 is TGCGCCAGCAGCCCAACTCGACAGGGGCGAAATGAGCAGTTCTTC. Residues: CASSPTRQGRNEQFF. The V call is TRBV5-1, the J call TRBJ2-1; the match to TRBD1 covers 8 bases. The CDR3 contains 15 residues. V shed 4 bases and J 7 bases; nucleotides not matched to a gene: 10. CDR1 and CDR2 (germline): SGHRS, YFSETQ.

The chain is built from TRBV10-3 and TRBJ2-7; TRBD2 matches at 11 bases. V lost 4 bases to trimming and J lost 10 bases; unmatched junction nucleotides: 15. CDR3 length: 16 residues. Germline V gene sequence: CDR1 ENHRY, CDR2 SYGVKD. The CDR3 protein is CAISVGSGTSGLGQYF. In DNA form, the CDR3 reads TGTGCCATCAGTGTTGGCTCCGGGACTAGCGGTCTGGGTCAGTACTTC.

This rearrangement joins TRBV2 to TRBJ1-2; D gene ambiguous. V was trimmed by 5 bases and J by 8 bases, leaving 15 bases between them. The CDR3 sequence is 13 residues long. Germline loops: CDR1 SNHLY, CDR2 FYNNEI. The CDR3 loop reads CASSFAVGPGYTF. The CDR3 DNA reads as TGTGCCAGCAGTTTCGCGGTAGGCCCAGGCTACACCTTC. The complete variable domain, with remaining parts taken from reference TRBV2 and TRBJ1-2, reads EPEVTQTPSHQVTQMGQEVILRCVPISNHLYFYWYRQILGQKVEFLVSFYNNEISEKSEIFDDQFSVERPDGSNFTLKIRSTKLEDSAMYFCASSFAVGPGYTFGSGTRLTVV.

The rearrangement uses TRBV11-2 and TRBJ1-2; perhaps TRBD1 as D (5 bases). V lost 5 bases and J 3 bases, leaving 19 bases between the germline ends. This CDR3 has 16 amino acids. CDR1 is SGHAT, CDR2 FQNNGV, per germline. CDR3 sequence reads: CASSPGMFGGDYGYTF. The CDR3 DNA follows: TGTGCCAGCAGCCCTGGAATGTTCGGGGGTGACTATGGCTACACCTTC.

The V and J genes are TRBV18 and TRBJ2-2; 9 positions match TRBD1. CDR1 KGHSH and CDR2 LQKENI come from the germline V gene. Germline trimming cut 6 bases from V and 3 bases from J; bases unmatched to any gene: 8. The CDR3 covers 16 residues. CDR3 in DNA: TGTGCCAGCTCGACAACAGGGGGCATCGACACCGGGGAGCTGTTTTTT. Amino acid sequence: CASSTTGGIDTGELFF.

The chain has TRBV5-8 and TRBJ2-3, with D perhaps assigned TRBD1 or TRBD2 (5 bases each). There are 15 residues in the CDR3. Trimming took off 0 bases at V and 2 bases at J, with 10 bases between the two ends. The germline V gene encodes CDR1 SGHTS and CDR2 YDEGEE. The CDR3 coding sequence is TGTGCCAGCAGCTTGGGAGGGACCTTCACAGATACGCAGTATTTT. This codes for CASSLGGTFTDTQYF.

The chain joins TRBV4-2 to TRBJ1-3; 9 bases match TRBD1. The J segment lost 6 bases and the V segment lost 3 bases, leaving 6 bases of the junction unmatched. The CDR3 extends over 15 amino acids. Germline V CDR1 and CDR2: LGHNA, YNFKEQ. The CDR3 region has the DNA TGTGCCAGCAGCCAGCCTGGACAGGGGCTAAACACCATATATTTT. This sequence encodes CASSQPGQGLNTIYF.

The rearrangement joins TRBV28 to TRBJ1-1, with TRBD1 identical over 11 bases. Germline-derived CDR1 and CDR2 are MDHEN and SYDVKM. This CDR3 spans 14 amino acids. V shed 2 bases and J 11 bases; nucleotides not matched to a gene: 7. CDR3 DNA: TGTGCCAGCAGTTTAGGGGACAGGGGGTTGGGGGCTTTCTTT. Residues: CASSLGDRGLGAFF.

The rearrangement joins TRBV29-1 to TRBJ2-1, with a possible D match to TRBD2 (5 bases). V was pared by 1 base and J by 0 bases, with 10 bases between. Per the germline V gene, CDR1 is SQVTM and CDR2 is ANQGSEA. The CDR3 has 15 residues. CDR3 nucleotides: TGCAGCGTTGAAGCACTAGATCGCTCCTACAATGAGCAGTTCTTC. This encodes CSVEALDRSYNEQFF.

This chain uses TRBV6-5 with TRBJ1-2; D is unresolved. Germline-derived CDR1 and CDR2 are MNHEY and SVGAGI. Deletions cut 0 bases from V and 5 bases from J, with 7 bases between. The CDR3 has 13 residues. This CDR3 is CASSYSRKYGYTF. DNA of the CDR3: TGTGCCAGCAGTTACTCGCGAAAGTATGGCTACACCTTC.

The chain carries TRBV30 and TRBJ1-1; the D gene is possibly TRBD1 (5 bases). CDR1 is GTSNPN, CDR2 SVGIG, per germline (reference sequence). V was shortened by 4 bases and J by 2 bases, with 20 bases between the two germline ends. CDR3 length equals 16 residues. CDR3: CAWTLPPGTANTEAFF. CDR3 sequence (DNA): TGTGCCTGGACCCTCCCGCCCGGGACCGCTAACACTGAAGCTTTCTTT.

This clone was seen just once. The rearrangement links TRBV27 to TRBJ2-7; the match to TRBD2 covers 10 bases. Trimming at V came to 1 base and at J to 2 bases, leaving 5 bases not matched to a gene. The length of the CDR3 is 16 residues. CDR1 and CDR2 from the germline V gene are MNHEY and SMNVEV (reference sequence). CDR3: CASSLYPGTSAYEQYF. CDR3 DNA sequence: TGTGCCAGCAGTTTATACCCCGGGACTAGCGCCTACGAGCAGTACTTC.

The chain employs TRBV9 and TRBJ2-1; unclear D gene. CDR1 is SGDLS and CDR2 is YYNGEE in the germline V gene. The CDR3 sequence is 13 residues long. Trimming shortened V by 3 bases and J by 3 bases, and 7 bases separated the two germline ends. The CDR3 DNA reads TGTGCCAGCAGCGGGAGTATCTACAATGAGCAGTTCTTC. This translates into CASSGSIYNEQFF.

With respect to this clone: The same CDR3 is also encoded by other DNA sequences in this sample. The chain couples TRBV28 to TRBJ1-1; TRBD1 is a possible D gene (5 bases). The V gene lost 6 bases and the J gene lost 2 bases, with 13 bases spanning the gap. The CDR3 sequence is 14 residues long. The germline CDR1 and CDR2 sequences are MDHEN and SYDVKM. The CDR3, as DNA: TGTGCCAGCAGGCTTCAGGGAGGCAACACTGAAGCTTTCTTT. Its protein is CASRLQGGNTEAFF.

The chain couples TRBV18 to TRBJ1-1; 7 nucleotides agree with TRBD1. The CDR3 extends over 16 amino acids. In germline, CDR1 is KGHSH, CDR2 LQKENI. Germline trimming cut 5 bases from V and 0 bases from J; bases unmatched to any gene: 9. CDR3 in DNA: TGTGCCAGCTCATCAGGGGGACACACCATGAACACTGAAGCTTTCTTT. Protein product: CASSSGGHTMNTEAFF.

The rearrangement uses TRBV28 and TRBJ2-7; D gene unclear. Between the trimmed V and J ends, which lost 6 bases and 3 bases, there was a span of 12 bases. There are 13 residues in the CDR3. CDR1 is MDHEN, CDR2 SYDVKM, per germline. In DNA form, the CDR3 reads TGTGCCAGCAGCCCCGGTGGGGTCTACGAGCAGTACTTC. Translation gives CASSPGGVYEQYF.

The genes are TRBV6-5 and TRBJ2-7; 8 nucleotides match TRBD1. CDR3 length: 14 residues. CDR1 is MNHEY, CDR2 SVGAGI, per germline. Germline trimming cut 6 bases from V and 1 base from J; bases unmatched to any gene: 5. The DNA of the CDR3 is TGTGCCAGCAGCAGGGGACAGGCGTCCTACGAGCAGTACTTC. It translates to CASSRGQASYEQYF.

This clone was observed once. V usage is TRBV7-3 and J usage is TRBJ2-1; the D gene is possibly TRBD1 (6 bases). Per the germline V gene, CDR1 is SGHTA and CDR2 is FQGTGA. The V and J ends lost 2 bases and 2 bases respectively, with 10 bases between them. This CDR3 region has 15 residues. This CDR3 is CASSLAGEAYNEQFF. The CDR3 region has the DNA TGTGCCAGCAGCTTAGCAGGGGAAGCCTACAATGAGCAGTTCTTC. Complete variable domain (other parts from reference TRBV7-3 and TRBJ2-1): GAGVSQTPSNKVTEKGKYVELRCDPISGHTALYWYRQSLGQGPEFLIYFQGTGAADDSGLPNDRFFAVRPEGSVSTLKIQRTERGDSAVYLCASSLAGEAYNEQFFGPGTRLTVL.

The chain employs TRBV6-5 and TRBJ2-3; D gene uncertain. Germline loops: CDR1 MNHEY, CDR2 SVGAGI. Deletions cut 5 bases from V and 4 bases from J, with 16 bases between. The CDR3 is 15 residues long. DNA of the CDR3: TGTGCCAGCAGTCTTCAGTCGTCTAGGGCAGATACGCAGTATTTT. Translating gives CASSLQSSRADTQYF.